These 22 T cell receptor beta chains were all obtained from the same sample, sequenced in a study of cytomegalovirus exposure and HLA in healthy donors. This PCR relied on a set of 60 Vbeta primers and 13 Jbeta primers. Produced via immunoSEQ multiplex PCR; TCRdb's table is partial and in-frame only. The sample has about 180,000 clones; 82% are singletons. The specimen was PBMCs. The receptors shown here come from a man aged 35-49 years in good health and CMV-seronegative.

This clone has more than one count but fewer than ten. The J gene is TRBJ2-7, the V gene TRBV5-1, with TRBD1 matching over 10 bases. The CDR3 consists of 14 residues. Germline V gene lookup returns CDR1 SGHRS and CDR2 YFSETQ. The V gene end was trimmed by 6 bases and the J gene end by 6 bases; junction bases not matched to a gene: 9. In DNA, the CDR3 is TGCGCCAGCAACTTCCGACAGGGGGCTGCCGAGCAGTACTTC. Residues: CASNFRQGAAEQYF.

The chain couples TRBV9 to TRBJ2-3, with D maybe TRBD1 (6 bases). CDR1 SGDLS and CDR2 YYNGEE come from the germline V gene. The CDR3 loop spans 17 amino acids. V shed 2 bases and J shed 2 bases, with 18 bases lying between them. The chain's CDR3 is CASSVGLGQIYTDTQYF. DNA for the CDR3: TGTGCCAGCAGCGTCGGCCTAGGACAGATTTACACAGATACGCAGTATTTT.

This chain uses TRBV5-1 with TRBJ1-5; no clear D. Per germline, CDR1 SGHRS and CDR2 YFSETQ. Deletions cut 4 bases from V and 0 bases from J, with 8 bases between. This CDR3 contains 14 residues. CDR3 loop: CASSLDGSNQPQHF. As DNA, the CDR3 is TGCGCCAGCAGCCTGGACGGTAGCAATCAGCCCCAGCATTTT.

This clone was seen only a few times. V is TRBV6-5 and J is TRBJ2-3; D is unresolved. Germline V CDR1 and CDR2: MNHEY, SVGAGI. The V end was cut by 5 bases, the J end by 4 bases, with 13 bases between. The CDR3 runs to 14 residues. The DNA of the CDR3 is TGTGCCAGCAGTGATATCGCCAGGCCAGATACGCAGTATTTT. Its translation: CASSDIARPDTQYF.

The V call is TRBV28, the J call TRBJ1-3; unclear D gene. Deletions cut 7 bases from V and 1 base from J, with 14 bases between. The CDR3 contains 15 residues. CDR1 is MDHEN, CDR2 SYDVKM, per germline. This chain's CDR3 is CASKGGLYSGNTIYF. For the CDR3, the DNA is TGTGCCAGCAAGGGCGGACTCTATTCTGGAAACACCATATATTTT.

This clone is a singleton in its sample. The chain links TRBV7-2 to TRBJ2-1, with 8 nucleotides matching TRBD2. V shed 1 base, J shed 5 bases, and the junction held 7 bases outside the gene matches. Germline CDR1 and CDR2: SGHTA and FQGNSA. This CDR3 has 16 residues. The CDR3 coding sequence is TGTGCCAGCAGCTTAGGTCTTGGCGGGGGGAACAATGAGCAGTTCTTC. It encodes CASSLGLGGGNNEQFF.

The V call is TRBV9, the J call TRBJ2-7; 8 bases fit TRBD1. V dropped 0 bases and J dropped 0; count of bases not matched to a gene: 2. The CDR3 totals 15 residues. Germline V gene data show CDR1 as SGDLS and CDR2 as YYNGEE. The CDR3 loop reads CASSVGGTGSYEQYF. The CDR3 nucleotides are TGTGCCAGCAGCGTAGGCGGGACAGGCTCCTACGAGCAGTACTTC. Together with reference TRBV9 and TRBJ2-7, the CDR3 gives the full variable domain: DSGVTQTPKHLITATGQRVTLRCSPRSGDLSVYWYQQSLDQGLQFLIQYYNGEERAKGNILERFSAQQFPDLHSELNLSSLELGDSALYFCASSVGGTGSYEQYFGPGTRLTVT.

The V and J genes are TRBV5-6 and TRBJ1-6, with a possible D match to TRBD1 (6 bases). Germline values: CDR1 SGHDT, CDR2 YYEEEE. There are 15 residues in the CDR3. V was cut by 1 base and J by 8 bases, with 13 bases left in between. The CDR3 reads CASSLRGGGHSPLHF. The DNA of the CDR3 is TGTGCCAGCAGCTTGCGAGGGGGGGGTCATTCACCCCTCCACTTT.

The chain carries TRBV29-1 and TRBJ2-2; 7 nucleotides align to TRBD1. Germline values: CDR1 SQVTM, CDR2 ANQGSEA. CDR3 size: 15 residues. The ends lost 5 bases at V and 2 bases at J; junction bases unmatched: 8. CDR3 in DNA: TGCAGCGTTAGAGAGGGGGCAGGAAACACCGGGGAGCTGTTTTTT. Its translation is CSVREGAGNTGELFF.

This chain uses TRBV10-1 with TRBJ2-6, with D possibly matching TRBD1 (7 bases). CDR3 length: 20 residues. Germline V gene sequence: CDR1 WNHNN, CDR2 SYGVQD (reference sequence). Trimming left V 0 bases short and J 0 bases short, with 18 bases between. The CDR3 spells CASSESGRGTDCSGANVLTF. CDR3 nucleotide sequence: TGCGCCAGCAGTGAGTCTGGGCGCGGGACAGACTGCTCTGGGGCCAACGTCCTGACTTTC.

This chain uses TRBV21-1 with TRBJ2-7; the DNA was not compared with TRBD2, the D call given in the table. TRBV21-1 is listed as a pseudogene. The CDR3 runs to 15 residues. The CDR3 region is CASSKPGLAVDEQYF. The CDR3 nucleotides read TGTGCCAGCAGCAAACCGGGACTAGCAGTGGACGAGCAGTACTTC.

The V and J genes are TRBV28 and TRBJ2-2; 9 bases match TRBD2. The V and J ends lost 9 bases and 7 bases, in that order; junction bases with no gene match: 15. The CDR3 is 16 residues long. Germline V CDR1 and CDR2: MDHEN, SYDVKM. The CDR3 region has the DNA TGTGCCAGTATAGGGAGACTAGCGGTCGGGGGCGGGGAGCTGTTTTTT. Protein sequence: CASIGRLAVGGGELFF.

The rearrangement links TRBV28 to TRBJ1-1; TRBD1 agrees at 7 bases. The CDR3 loop spans 15 amino acids. Germline loops: CDR1 MDHEN, CDR2 SYDVKM. The ends lost 5 bases at V and 6 bases at J; junction bases unmatched: 12. CDR3 sequence (DNA): TGTGCCAGCAGTAGAGAGGGGGCAATTAGGGCTGAAGCTTTCTTT. Encoded protein: CASSREGAIRAEAFF.

The chain links TRBV5-6 to TRBJ2-7, with 12 bases fitting TRBD1. The CDR3 is 16 amino acids. Per germline, CDR1 SGHDT and CDR2 YYEEEE. J lost 5 bases, V lost 0 bases, and 6 bases had no gene match. This chain's CDR3 is CASSLGGTGGPHEQYF. In nucleotides, the CDR3 is TGTGCCAGCAGCTTGGGAGGGACAGGGGGCCCCCACGAGCAGTACTTC.

The chain couples TRBV28 to TRBJ1-1; perhaps TRBD1 as D (5 bases). V was pared by 9 bases and J by 7 bases, with 18 bases between. Germline V gives CDR1 MDHEN, CDR2 SYDVKM. There are 13 residues in the CDR3. The CDR3 DNA reads as TGTGCCAGTAAATCTCCGTGGGGGGGTGAAGCTTTCTTT. This translates into CASKSPWGGEAFF.

V usage is TRBV2 and J usage is TRBJ2-7; 7 bases line up with TRBD2. V was pared by 4 bases and J by 3 bases, with 3 bases of the junction left unmatched. This CDR3 is built from 13 residues. From germline, CDR1 is SNHLY and CDR2 FYNNEI. Written as DNA, the CDR3 is TGTGCCAGCAGTGGACTAGCCATCTACGAGCAGTACTTC. Protein: CASSGLAIYEQYF. Variable domain in full (rest from reference TRBV2 and TRBJ2-7): EPEVTQTPSHQVTQMGQEVILRCVPISNHLYFYWYRQILGQKVEFLVSFYNNEISEKSEIFDDQFSVERPDGSNFTLKIRSTKLEDSAMYFCASSGLAIYEQYFGPGTRLTVT.

V usage is TRBV19 and J usage is TRBJ2-2; a possible D gene is TRBD2 (5 bases). V was clipped by 7 bases and J by 2 bases, with 11 bases between them. The germline V gene has CDR1 LNHDA and CDR2 SQIVND (reference sequence). The CDR3 covers 14 residues. Here the CDR3 DNA reads TGTGCCAGTACGCGGGCACCTAACACCGGGGAGCTGTTTTTT. Translated, it gives CASTRAPNTGELFF.

The chain joins TRBV7-2 to TRBJ2-3, with 7 bases aligning to TRBD1. The CDR3 is made up of 17 amino acids. The germline V gene encodes CDR1 SGHTA and CDR2 FQGNSA. The V and J ends lost 1 base and 1 base, in that order; junction bases with no gene match: 8. The CDR3 region has the DNA TGTGCCAGCAGCTTAGGTTCTTCCGGGACAGGCACAGATACGCAGTATTTT. Translated: CASSLGSSGTGTDTQYF.

The chain employs TRBV11-3 and TRBJ2-7; perhaps TRBD1 as D (5 bases). Trimming stripped 7 bases from V and 2 bases from J, with 12 bases between. The CDR3 spans 13 residues. CDR1 is SGHNT, CDR2 YENEEA, per germline. The CDR3, as DNA: TGTGCCAGCAAACACAGGTCGGCCTACGAGCAGTACTTC. The encoded protein is CASKHRSAYEQYF.

This clone was observed a single time. CDR3 DNA sequence: TGTGCCAGCAGCCAAGATGGCGGCTACGAGCAGTACTTC. Its protein product is CASSQDGGYEQYF. The chain couples TRBV14 to TRBJ2-7; D ambiguous. The CDR3 runs to 13 residues. Germline V gene data show CDR1 as SGHDN and CDR2 as FVKESK. V was clipped by 0 bases and J by 3 bases, with 6 bases between them.

V usage is TRBV7-9 and J usage is TRBJ2-7; 13 bases align to TRBD2. Unmatched junction bases numbered 8, after V lost 5 bases and J lost 4 bases. CDR3 size: 16 residues. Germline values: CDR1 SEHNR, CDR2 FQNEAQ (reference sequence). The CDR3 region is CASSPKTSGGIYEQYF. The CDR3 DNA follows: TGTGCCAGCAGCCCCAAGACTAGCGGGGGGATTTACGAGCAGTACTTC.

This clone has a handful of counts. The rearrangement uses TRBV25-1 and TRBJ2-4; the match to TRBD1 covers 12 bases. Per germline, CDR1 MGHDK and CDR2 SYGVNS. J gave up 8 bases and V 4 bases, and 6 bases lay outside the gene matches. CDR3 size: 15 residues. CDR3 sequence (DNA): TGTGCCAGCAGTGCGGCGGGACAGGGGGCCGACATTCAGTACTTC. Translated: CASSAAGQGADIQYF.